Following are 31 T cell receptor beta chains from one sample sequenced in a study of CD8+CD57+ T cells in acquired aplastic anemia. Researchers used genomic DNA as the template to profile TCR beta VDJ and CDR3. One entry per CDR3 protein results from TCRdb running MiXCR on the reads. This sample has about 250,000 distinct CDR3 sequences; around 45% occur once, and the top ten carry about 8.3%. All patients picked for sequencing had shown, by flow cytometry, an expansion of CD8+CD57+ cells. The specimen was sorted CD4+, CD8+, or CD8+CD57+ T cells (not recorded which) from PBMCs. All receptors come from a human donor with aplastic anemia.

CDR3 residues: CASSFGRESWDEQYV. For the CDR3, the DNA is TGTGCCAGCAGTTTCGGGAGGGAGTCTTGGGACGAGCAGTACGTC. The V and J genes are TRBV5-5 and TRBJ2-7; 8 bases agree with TRBD2. The J segment lost 5 bases and the V segment lost 5 bases, leaving 12 bases of the junction unmatched. Germline V gene sequence: CDR1 SGHKS, CDR2 YYEKEE (reference sequence). The CDR3 runs 15 residues.

The rearrangement links TRBV12-5 to TRBJ1-2, with TRBD1 matching 9 bases. The length of the CDR3 is 14 residues. Germline-derived CDR1 and CDR2 are LGHNT and FRNRAP. CDR3 residues: CASTLTGGWYGYTF. The CDR3 coding sequence is TGTGCCAGCACCCTAACAGGGGGCTGGTATGGCTACACCTTC.

The J gene is TRBJ1-1, the V gene TRBV2, with D perhaps matching TRBD1 (6 bases). The CDR3 runs 12 residues. V was pared by 10 bases and J by 4 bases, with 13 bases between. Germline V gene sequence: CDR1 SNHLY, CDR2 FYNNEI. The CDR3 DNA reads as TGTGCCAACCAGGGGATAGGCACTGAAGCTTTCTTT. Encoded protein: CANQGIGTEAFF.

The chain is built from TRBV20-1 and TRBJ2-2; the D is unclear. In germline, CDR1 is DFQATT, CDR2 SNEGSKA (reference sequence). Trimming pared 2 bases from V and 6 bases from J, leaving 16 bases between. CDR3 length equals 15 residues. In nucleotides, the CDR3 is TGCAGTGCTAGATCATCAGGCCGCGGCGCCGGGGAGCTGTTTTTT. Translated: CSARSSGRGAGELFF.

Many counts were recorded for this clonotype. V is TRBV30 and J is TRBJ1-2; no firm D call. Between the trimmed V and J ends, which lost 3 bases and 6 bases, there was a span of 11 bases. This CDR3 is 12 amino acids long. Germline CDR1 GTSNPN, CDR2 SVGIG (reference sequence). DNA for the CDR3: TGTGCCTGGAGCTTATGGGAACATGGCTACACCTTC. Its protein is CAWSLWEHGYTF.

The rearrangement links TRBV7-2 to TRBJ1-6; 8 nucleotides match TRBD1. The V segment lost 4 bases and the J segment 14 bases; nucleotides outside the gene matches: 10. CDR1 and CDR2 from the germline V gene are SGHTA and FQGNSA. The CDR3 contains 14 residues. CDR3 DNA: TGTGCCAGCAGCTCGGGACAGGAAACGTTGACCCTCCACTTT. Translated, it gives CASSSGQETLTLHF.

CDR3 residues: CATNPRGSYTF. CDR3 sequence (DNA): TGTGCCACCAACCCCAGGGGAAGCTACACCTTC. The chain carries TRBV5-8 and TRBJ1-2; a possible D gene is TRBD1 (6 bases). V was shortened by 9 bases and J by 9 bases, with 15 bases between the two germline ends. The germline gives CDR1 SGHTS, CDR2 YDEGEE. The CDR3 length is 11 residues.

The rearrangement uses TRBV15 and TRBJ1-2; 8 bases are shared with TRBD1. Germline lookup yields CDR1 LNHNV and CDR2 YYDKDF (reference sequence). This CDR3 has 15 residues. Trimming removed 2 bases from V and 8 bases from J; junction bases left unmatched: 10. DNA for the CDR3: TGTGCCACCAGCAGACCTGGACAGGGTTGGGGAGGCTACACCTTC. Protein product: CATSRPGQGWGGYTF.

The chain's CDR3 is CASSIRSGGAGELFF. The DNA of the CDR3 is TGTGCCAGCAGCATTAGAAGTGGAGGAGCCGGGGAGCTGTTTTTT. V is TRBV13 and J is TRBJ2-2; possibly TRBD2 for D (5 bases). Germline CDR1 is PRHDT and CDR2 is FYEKMQ (reference sequence). This CDR3 has 15 amino acids. Trimming removed 5 bases at V and 6 bases at J, with 16 bases between.

The rearrangement joins TRBV5-1 to TRBJ2-1; D is possibly TRBD1 (7 bases). The CDR3 contains 15 residues. Germline-derived CDR1 and CDR2 are SGHRS and YFSETQ. V was cut by 0 bases and J by 7 bases, with 14 bases left in between. The CDR3 DNA is TGCGCCAGCAGCTTGGTCCAGGGGGGATCAAATGAGCAGTTCTTC. This sequence encodes CASSLVQGGSNEQFF.

This clonotype appeared a few times. V usage is TRBV7-6 and J usage is TRBJ2-2, with D maybe TRBD2 (5 bases). From germline, CDR1 is SGHVS and CDR2 FNYEAQ. There are 14 residues in the CDR3. V dropped 1 base and J dropped 4 bases, with 7 bases sitting between them. CDR3 region: CASSLGETTGELFF. The CDR3 DNA is TGTGCCAGCAGCTTAGGGGAGACCACCGGGGAGCTGTTTTTT.

This clonotype was recorded at least ten times. The chain couples TRBV4-1 to TRBJ2-7, with D perhaps given as TRBD1 or TRBD2 (6 bases each). The CDR3 is made up of 16 amino acids. V was clipped by 1 base and J by 3 bases, with 16 bases between them. Per the germline V gene, CDR1 is MGHRA and CDR2 is YSYEKL. DNA of the CDR3: TGCGCCAGCAGCCAAGTCGGGGGCGGTCAGCACTACGAGCAGTACTTC. The encoded protein is CASSQVGGGQHYEQYF.

The CDR3 DNA sequence: TGTGCCAGCAGCTCGGACAGATTACTTTCACCCCTCCACTTT. Translating it yields CASSSDRLLSPLHF. The rearrangement uses TRBV7-6 and TRBJ1-6; tentatively, D is TRBD1 (6 bases). Deletions cut 4 bases from V and 9 bases from J, with 13 bases between. CDR1 SGHVS and CDR2 FNYEAQ come from the germline V gene. This CDR3 is built from 14 residues. The whole variable domain, remainder taken from reference TRBV7-6 and TRBJ1-6, is GAGVSQSPRYKVTKRGQDVALRCDPISGHVSLYWYRQALGQGPEFLTYFNYEAQQDKSGLPNDRFSAERPEGSISTLTIQRTEQRDSAMYRCASSSDRLLSPLHFGNGTRLTVT.

This clonotype was observed a few times. The chain joins TRBV30 to TRBJ2-7; 11 bases match TRBD1. The CDR3 loop spans 14 amino acids. The germline V gene has CDR1 GTSNPN and CDR2 SVGIG (reference sequence). J lost 6 bases, V lost 5 bases, and 9 bases had no gene match. CDR3 region: CAWWVGQGAGEQYF. CDR3 DNA sequence: TGTGCCTGGTGGGTCGGACAGGGGGCTGGCGAGCAGTACTTC.

The J gene is TRBJ1-3, the V gene TRBV5-1, with 8 bases matching TRBD1. Germline trimming cut 4 bases from V and 1 base from J; bases unmatched to any gene: 7. From germline, CDR1 is SGHRS and CDR2 YFSETQ. The CDR3 covers 16 residues. The CDR3 DNA reads as TGCGCCAGCAGCCCAGGACAGGGAGCTTCTGGAAACACCATATATTTT. This codes for CASSPGQGASGNTIYF. Based on the CDR3 plus reference TRBV5-1 and TRBJ1-3, the full variable domain is KAGVTQTPRYLIKTRGQQVTLSCSPISGHRSVSWYQQTPGQGLQFLFEYFSETQRNKGNFPGRFSGRQFSNSRSEMNVSTLELGDSALYLCASSPGQGASGNTIYFGEGSWLTVV.

This clonotype occurred many times. V and J are TRBV7-8 and TRBJ1-4, with D tentatively TRBD1 (5 bases). The CDR3 extends over 16 amino acids. Germline CDR1 is SGHVS and CDR2 is FQNEAQ. V gave up 5 bases and J gave up 4 bases, with 17 bases separating them. The chain's CDR3 is CASSLSGGRSNEKLFF. The CDR3 nucleotides are TGTGCCAGCAGCCTTAGCGGGGGACGGAGTAATGAAAAACTGTTTTTT.

In DNA form, the CDR3 reads TGTGCCATCAGCCAGACAGGAGGTAATGGAGAGACCCAGTACTTC. It specifies CAISQTGGNGETQYF. The chain is built from TRBV10-3 and TRBJ2-5, with D possibly being TRBD1 (6 bases). V lost 6 bases, J lost 4 bases, and 18 bases lay in between. The CDR3 loop spans 15 amino acids. Germline V CDR1 and CDR2: ENHRY, SYGVKD.

This chain's CDR3 is CASSSDAYGTGLYEQYF. CDR3 in DNA: TGTGCCAGCAGTTCCGACGCATACGGGACAGGGCTCTACGAGCAGTACTTC. This rearrangement joins TRBV28 to TRBJ2-7, with 9 bases identical to TRBD1. The length of the CDR3 is 17 residues. Trimming at V came to 4 bases and at J to 3 bases, leaving 13 bases not matched to a gene. The germline V gene has CDR1 MDHEN and CDR2 SYDVKM.

Ten or more counts support this clonotype. The V gene is TRBV14, the J gene TRBJ1-6; D not certain. V shed 1 base and J shed 10 bases, with 14 bases lying between them. The V gene's germline CDR1 is SGHDN and CDR2 FVKESK. CDR3 length: 15 amino acids. CDR3 bases: TGTGCCAGCAGCCAAGGTGCAGGTCTTGGATCACCCCTCCACTTT. This codes for CASSQGAGLGSPLHF.

CDR3 DNA: TGTGCCAGTAGTATCGCAACAGGGGGCCAAGAGACCCAGTACTTC. Amino acids: CASSIATGGQETQYF. The chain combines TRBV19 with TRBJ2-5, with 8 bases that match TRBD1. Germline loops: CDR1 LNHDA, CDR2 SQIVND (reference sequence). The CDR3 contains 15 residues. With 3 bases clipped from V and 1 base from J, the junction kept 4 bases outside the gene matches.

This clonotype was seen ten or more times. The J gene is TRBJ1-3, the V gene TRBV7-2; D is unclear. V lost 6 bases and J 1 base, leaving 4 bases between the germline ends. Germline CDR1 SGHTA, CDR2 FQGNSA. The CDR3 has 12 residues. The CDR3 DNA sequence: TGTGCCAGCAGTTTATCTGGAAACACCATATATTTT. It translates to CASSLSGNTIYF.

Comments on this clonotype: One end of the junction varies from germline; a read error may be responsible. The V call is TRBV20-1, the J call TRBJ2-5; tentative D call: TRBD2 (6 bases). Germline V gene lookup returns CDR1 DFQATT and CDR2 SNEGSKA (reference sequence). This CDR3 contains 14 residues. CDR3 protein: CSAREIWGDQPQYF. In DNA, the CDR3 is TGCAGCGCTAGAGAAATTTGGGGGGATCAGCCCCAGTACTTC.

This clonotype was seen ten or more times. The V call is TRBV10-3, the J call TRBJ1-1; D not resolved. Deletions cut 2 bases from V and 0 bases from J, with 10 bases between. Looked up from germline, CDR1 is ENHRY and CDR2 is SYGVKD. The CDR3 has 15 residues. The DNA of the CDR3 is TGTGCCATCAGTGAGAGTCTAGACATGAACACTGAAGCTTTCTTT. As protein: CAISESLDMNTEAFF.

In its sample, this clonotype was seen many times. The chain joins TRBV24-1 to TRBJ1-5; TRBD1 matches at 7 bases. Germline trimming cut 5 bases from V and 1 base from J; bases unmatched to any gene: 1. Germline CDR1 KGHDR, CDR2 SFDVKD. The CDR3 sequence is 14 residues long. CDR3 DNA sequence: TGTGCCACCAGTGGGGGACAGAGCAATCAGCCCCAGCATTTT. Translation gives CATSGGQSNQPQHF.

To note about this clonotype: The junction departs from germline at one end; a sequencing error may be responsible. The rearrangement uses TRBV10-3 and TRBJ2-7; possibly TRBD2 for D (5 bases). Germline assignment: CDR1 ENHRY and CDR2 SYGVKD. CDR3 length: 13 residues. The CDR3 protein is CASSYIRGNEQYF. Written as DNA, the CDR3 is TGTGCCAGCAGTTATATCCGGGGAAACGAGCAGTACTTC.

About this clonotype itself: One end of the junction varies from germline; a read error may be responsible. The chain couples TRBV2 to TRBJ2-7; D unresolved. The CDR3 sequence is 13 residues long. Germline CDR1 and CDR2: SNHLY and FYNNEI. The DNA of the CDR3 is TGTGCCAGCAGTGAAGCCAGCCGTCCCGAGCGGTACTTC. Protein: CASSEASRPERYF.

This clonotype has at least ten counts. The chain employs TRBV5-4 and TRBJ2-5; TRBD2 matches 14 bases. After removal of 3 bases from V and 5 bases from J, the junction contained 6 bases not matched to a gene. Germline loops: CDR1 SGHNT, CDR2 YYREEE (reference sequence). CDR3 length: 16 amino acids. CDR3 DNA: TGTGCCAGCAGCTCGACTAGCGGGAGGGTTGAGGAGACCCAGTACTTC. Amino acids: CASSSTSGRVEETQYF. Drawing the rest from reference TRBV5-4 and TRBJ2-5, the complete variable domain is ETGVTQSPTHLIKTRGQQVTLRCSSQSGHNTVSWYQQALGQGPQFIFQYYREEENGRGNFPPRFSGLQFPNYSSELNVNALELDDSALYLCASSSTSGRVEETQYFGPGTRLLVL.

This clonotype was counted a single time. At one of its ends the junction is not consistent with the germline gene, which may arise from a read error. The chain joins TRBV10-3 to TRBJ2-5, with TRBD2 identical over 9 bases. Per germline, CDR1 ENHRY and CDR2 SYGVKD. The CDR3 totals 16 residues. The CDR3 bases are TGTGCCAGCAGTTACGGGGGACTAGCCTGGGGGGAGACCCAGTACTTC. It is translated as CASSYGGLAWGETQYF.

Of note for this clonotype: One end of the junction does not line up with germline, which may come from a read error. The chain links TRBV4-3 to TRBJ1-6, with D perhaps matching TRBD1 (6 bases). Per germline, CDR1 LGHNA and CDR2 YSLEER. This CDR3 contains 17 residues. CDR3 sequence: CASGQVRAGVAESPLHF. For the CDR3, the DNA is TGCGCCAGCGGCCAAGTTAGGGCAGGGGTAGCGGAATCACCCCTCCACTTT.

DNA of the CDR3: TGTGCCAGCAGTTACTGGGGTGCGACCTACAATGAGCAGTTCTTC. The encoded protein is CASSYWGATYNEQFF. The gene calls are TRBV6-2 or TRBV6-3 and TRBJ2-1; D uncertain. Trimming took 1 base from V and 2 from J, leaving 9 bases between them. Germline CDR1 reads MNHEY; CDR2 reads SVGEGT. The CDR3 is 15 amino acids.

V gene TRBV2 combines with J gene TRBJ2-7; 7 nucleotides align to TRBD2. The trim removed 6 bases at V and 4 bases at J, leaving 6 bases unmatched. There are 13 residues in the CDR3. Germline assignment: CDR1 SNHLY and CDR2 FYNNEI. The chain's CDR3 is CASRELAVYEQYF. Here the CDR3 DNA reads TGTGCCAGCAGGGAGCTAGCGGTGTACGAGCAGTACTTC.